This T cell receptor beta chain was found in a study of T cells in Graves' hyperthyroidism and ophthalmopathy. Study results and caveats: A model of 13 V-J features distinguished ophthalmopathy from stable hyperthyroidism. Within blood appeared most thyroid clonotypes that had expanded above 0.001.

Diagnoses used clinical symptoms, serum thyroxine and TRAb, thyroid ultrasound and orbital computed tomography. The investigators amplified TCR beta CDR3 regions from RNA transcripts. HTBI primers were employed in a first-round RT-PCR of the TCR CDR3. TCRdb reprocessed the multiplex PCR reads via MiXCR and lists one record per CDR3 protein. The table shows 650,000 to 800,000 distinct CDR3 sequences, with roughly 45% occurring only once. The CDR3 contains 11 residues. The V gene's germline CDR1 is SEHNR and CDR2 FQNEAQ (reference sequence). A word on this clonotype: Its target is unknown. One end of the junction is discordant with germline, which a read error may explain.

The chain combines TRBV7-9 with TRBJ1-4; the D gene is possibly TRBD1 (5 bases). This TCR came from an adult man with Graves' disease, either hyperthyroidism or ophthalmopathy (not recorded which). The source material was peripheral blood or thyroid tissue (not recorded which). The CDR3 here is CASIAWGMLSF. The CDR3 DNA reads TGTGCCAGCATCGCTTGGGGCATGTTGTCTTTT. The whole variable domain, filled in from reference TRBV7-9 and TRBJ1-4, reads DTGVSQNPRHKITKRGQNVTFRCDPISEHNRLYWYRQTLGQGPEFLTYFQNEAQLEKSRLLSDRFSAERPKGSFSTLEIQRTEQGDSAMYLCASIAWGMLSFGSGTQLSVL.